The entry below gives a single TCR beta chain sequence along with its context. The antigen is undetermined. Via 5' RACE with UMI labels, TRB cDNA libraries were prepared. After re-calling the 5' RACE reads, TCRdb lists one entry per CDR3 protein, DNA absent. The sample includes around 26,000 distinct CDR3 sequences. The data belong to a study of CXCR3-negative and CXCR3-positive naive CD8 T cells. The CDR3 runs to 18 residues. Germline values: CDR1 SGHRS, CDR2 YFSETQ. Study findings and constraints: Memory CD8+ T cell repertoires were far less diverse than both naive subsets.

Specimen: naive CXCR3- CD8+ T cells from blood. Subset here: CD45RO-CCR7+CD27+CD95- naive CD8+ T cells lacking CXCR3 (TNR3-). The clonotype comes from a human donor in good health. Some clones in this sample may be carry-over from other donors' samples. The genes are TRBV5-1 and TRBJ2-7; the D call from TCRdb, TRBD1, cannot be confirmed without DNA. The CDR3 loop is CASSLVQLGALTAYEQHF.